The clone carrying this T cell receptor beta chain was detected once. Its antigen remains unknown. In each case, RNA was isolated and then reverse transcribed into cDNA as the sequencing template. The data were produced by immunoSEQ multiplex PCR, yet TCRdb's version contains in-frame clones alone and is incomplete. This table has approximately 65,000 clones, approximately 44% appearing once. This record belongs to a study of CD8+ T cells in alopecia areata. Study-wide context: Each day, treated patients took oral tofacitinib twice, at 5 to 10 mg per dose. Study conclusions and caveats: Since there was just one nonresponder, nobody can yet say how baseline CD8+ expansion ties to response.

V shed 6 bases and J shed 3 bases, with 6 bases lying between them. The CDR3 is made up of 12 amino acids. Germline CDR1 MGHDK, CDR2 SYGVNS. The treatment here: oral pan-JAK inhibitor, 5-10 mg twice daily. The sequence derives from a human donor with alopecia areata. The sample was CD8+ T cells sorted from blood, taken between weeks 36 and 40, from a patient treated with tofacitinib. The V call is TRBV25-1, the J call TRBJ2-1; D is ambiguous. Here the CDR3 reads CASSAFYNEQFF. The CDR3 coding sequence is TGTGCCAGCAGCGCATTCTACAATGAGCAGTTCTTC.